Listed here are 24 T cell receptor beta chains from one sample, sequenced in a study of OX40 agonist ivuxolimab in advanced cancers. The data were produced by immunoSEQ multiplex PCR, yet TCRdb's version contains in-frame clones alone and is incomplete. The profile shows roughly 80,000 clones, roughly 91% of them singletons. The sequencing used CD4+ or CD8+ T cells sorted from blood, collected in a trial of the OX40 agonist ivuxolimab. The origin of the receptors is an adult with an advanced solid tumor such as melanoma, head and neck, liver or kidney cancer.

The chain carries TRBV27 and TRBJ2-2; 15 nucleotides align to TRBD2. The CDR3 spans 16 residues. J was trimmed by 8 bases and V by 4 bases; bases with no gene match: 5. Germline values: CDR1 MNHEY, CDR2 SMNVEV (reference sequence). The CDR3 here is CASSWTSGRASGELFF. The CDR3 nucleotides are TGTGCCAGCAGTTGGACTAGCGGGAGGGCCTCGGGGGAGCTGTTTTTT.

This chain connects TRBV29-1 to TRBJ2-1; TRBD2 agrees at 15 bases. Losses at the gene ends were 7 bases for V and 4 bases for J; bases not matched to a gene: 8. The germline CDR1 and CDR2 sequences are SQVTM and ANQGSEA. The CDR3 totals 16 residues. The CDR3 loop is CSAVGLAGGEYNEQFF. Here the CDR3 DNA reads TGCAGCGCCGTCGGACTAGCGGGGGGGGAGTACAATGAGCAGTTCTTC.

This chain's CDR3 is CASSWGGPEAFF. CDR3 DNA sequence: TGTGCCAGCAGTTGGGGGGGCCCTGAAGCTTTCTTT. V and J are TRBV6-5 and TRBJ1-1; TRBD1 might be the D (6 bases). Trimming pared 4 bases from V and 6 bases from J, leaving 9 bases between. The CDR3 spans 12 residues. Germline lookup yields CDR1 MNHEY and CDR2 SVGAGI.

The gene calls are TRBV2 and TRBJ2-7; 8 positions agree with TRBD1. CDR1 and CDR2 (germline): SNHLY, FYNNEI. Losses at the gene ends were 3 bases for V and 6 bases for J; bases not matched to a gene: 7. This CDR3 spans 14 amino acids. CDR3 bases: TGTGCCAGCAGTGACTTTCGACAGGGGCCCGAGCAGTACTTC. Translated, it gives CASSDFRQGPEQYF.

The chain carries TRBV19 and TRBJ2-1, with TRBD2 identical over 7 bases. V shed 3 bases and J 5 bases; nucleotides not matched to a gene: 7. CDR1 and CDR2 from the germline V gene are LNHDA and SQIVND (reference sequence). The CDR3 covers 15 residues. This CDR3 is CASSIVGGPNNEQFF. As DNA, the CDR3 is TGTGCCAGTAGTATCGTGGGAGGGCCTAACAATGAGCAGTTCTTC.

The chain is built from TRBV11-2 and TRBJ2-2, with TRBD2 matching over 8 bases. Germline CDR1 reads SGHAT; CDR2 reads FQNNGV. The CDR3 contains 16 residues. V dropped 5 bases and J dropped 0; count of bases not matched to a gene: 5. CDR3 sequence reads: CASSPRGGPNTGELFF. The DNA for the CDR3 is TGTGCCAGCAGCCCCCGGGGGGGGCCGAACACCGGGGAGCTGTTTTTT.

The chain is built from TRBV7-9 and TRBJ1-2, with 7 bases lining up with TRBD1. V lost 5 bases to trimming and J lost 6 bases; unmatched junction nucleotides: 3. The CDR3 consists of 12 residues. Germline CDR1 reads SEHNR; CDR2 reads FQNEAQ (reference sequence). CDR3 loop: CASSAGGDGYTF. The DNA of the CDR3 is TGTGCCAGCAGCGCAGGGGGGGATGGCTACACCTTC.

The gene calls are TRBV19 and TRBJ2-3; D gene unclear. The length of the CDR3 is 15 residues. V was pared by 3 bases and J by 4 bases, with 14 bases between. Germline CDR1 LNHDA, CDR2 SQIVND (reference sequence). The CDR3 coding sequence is TGTGCCAGTAGTATTTACCCAATTCCCGCAGATACGCAGTATTTT. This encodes CASSIYPIPADTQYF.

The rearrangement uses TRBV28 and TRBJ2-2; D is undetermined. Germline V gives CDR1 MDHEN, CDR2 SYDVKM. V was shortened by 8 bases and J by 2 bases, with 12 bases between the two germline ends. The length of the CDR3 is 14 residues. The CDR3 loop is CASFSWNNTGELFF. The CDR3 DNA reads TGTGCCAGCTTCAGCTGGAACAACACCGGGGAGCTGTTTTTT.

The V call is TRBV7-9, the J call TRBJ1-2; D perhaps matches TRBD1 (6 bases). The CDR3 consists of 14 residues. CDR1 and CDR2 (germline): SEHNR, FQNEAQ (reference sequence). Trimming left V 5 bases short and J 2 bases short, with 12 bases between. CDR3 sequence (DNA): TGTGCCAGCAGCCTGAGGACAGCCAACTATGGCTACACCTTC. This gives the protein CASSLRTANYGYTF.

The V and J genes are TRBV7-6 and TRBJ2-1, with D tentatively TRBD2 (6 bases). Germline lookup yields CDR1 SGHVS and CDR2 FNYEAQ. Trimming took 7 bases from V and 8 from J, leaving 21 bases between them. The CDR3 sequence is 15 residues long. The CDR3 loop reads CASTLGSGVLDEQFF. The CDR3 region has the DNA TGTGCCAGCACCTTGGGTAGCGGAGTACTCGATGAGCAGTTCTTC.

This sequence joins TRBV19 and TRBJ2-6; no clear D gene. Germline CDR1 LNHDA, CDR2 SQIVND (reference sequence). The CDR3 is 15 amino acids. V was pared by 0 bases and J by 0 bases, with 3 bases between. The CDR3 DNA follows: TGTGCCAGTAGTATAGATAGCTCTGGGGCCAACGTCCTGACTTTC. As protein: CASSIDSSGANVLTF. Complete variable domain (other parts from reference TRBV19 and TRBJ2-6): DGGITQSPKYLFRKEGQNVTLSCEQNLNHDAMYWYRQDPGQGLRLIYYSQIVNDFQKGDIAEGYSVSREKKESFPLTVTSAQKNPTAFYLCASSIDSSGANVLTFGAGSRLTVL.

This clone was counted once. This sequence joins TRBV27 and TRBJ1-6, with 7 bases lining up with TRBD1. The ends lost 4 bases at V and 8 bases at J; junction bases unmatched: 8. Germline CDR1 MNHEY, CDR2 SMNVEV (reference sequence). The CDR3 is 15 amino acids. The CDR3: CASSSSGTAYSPLHF. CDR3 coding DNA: TGTGCCAGCAGTTCCTCCGGGACAGCTTATTCACCCCTCCACTTT.

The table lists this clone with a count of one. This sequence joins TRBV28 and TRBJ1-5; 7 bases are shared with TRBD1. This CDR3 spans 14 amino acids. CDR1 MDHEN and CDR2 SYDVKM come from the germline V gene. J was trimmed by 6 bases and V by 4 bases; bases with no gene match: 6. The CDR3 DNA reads TGTGCCAGCAGTTGGGACAGATTGGGTCAGCCCCAGCATTTT. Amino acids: CASSWDRLGQPQHF.

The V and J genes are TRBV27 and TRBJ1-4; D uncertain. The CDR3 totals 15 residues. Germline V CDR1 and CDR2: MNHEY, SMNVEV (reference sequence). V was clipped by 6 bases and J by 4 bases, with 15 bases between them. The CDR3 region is CASRRGRSLNEKLFF. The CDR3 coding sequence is TGTGCCAGCAGACGAGGCCGTAGCCTTAATGAAAAACTGTTTTTT.

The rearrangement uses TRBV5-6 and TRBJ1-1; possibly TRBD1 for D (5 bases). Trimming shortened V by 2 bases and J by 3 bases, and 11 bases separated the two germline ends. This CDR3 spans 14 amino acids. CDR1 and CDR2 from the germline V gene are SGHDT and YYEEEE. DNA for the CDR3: TGTGCCAGCAGCTTCGGGGGGAGTTACACTGAAGCTTTCTTT. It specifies CASSFGGSYTEAFF. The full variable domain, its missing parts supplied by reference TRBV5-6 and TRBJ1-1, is DAGVTQSPTHLIKTRGQQVTLRCSPKSGHDTVSWYQQALGQGPQFIFQYYEEEERQRGNFPDRFSGHQFPNYSSELNVNALLLGDSALYLCASSFGGSYTEAFFGQGTRLTVV.

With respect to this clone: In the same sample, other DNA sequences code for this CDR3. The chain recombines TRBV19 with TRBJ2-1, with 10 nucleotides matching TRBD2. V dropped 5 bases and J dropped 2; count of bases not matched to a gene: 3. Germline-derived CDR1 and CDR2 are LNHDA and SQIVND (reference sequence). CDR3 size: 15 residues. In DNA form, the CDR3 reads TGTGCCAGTAGTCCAACTAGCGGGGCCTACAATGAGCAGTTCTTC. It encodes CASSPTSGAYNEQFF.

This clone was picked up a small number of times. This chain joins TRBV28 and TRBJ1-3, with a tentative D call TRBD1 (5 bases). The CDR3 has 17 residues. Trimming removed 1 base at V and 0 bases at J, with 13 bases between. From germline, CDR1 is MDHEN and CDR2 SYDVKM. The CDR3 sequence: CASSLFRGGSSGNTIYF. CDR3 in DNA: TGTGCCAGCAGTTTATTCCGGGGCGGGAGCTCTGGAAACACCATATATTTT.

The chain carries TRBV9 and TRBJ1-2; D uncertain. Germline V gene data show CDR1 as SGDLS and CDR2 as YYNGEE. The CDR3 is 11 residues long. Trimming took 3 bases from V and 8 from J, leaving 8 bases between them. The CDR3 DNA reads TGTGCCAGCAGCGACAGAAGGGGCTACACCTTC. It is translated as CASSDRRGYTF.

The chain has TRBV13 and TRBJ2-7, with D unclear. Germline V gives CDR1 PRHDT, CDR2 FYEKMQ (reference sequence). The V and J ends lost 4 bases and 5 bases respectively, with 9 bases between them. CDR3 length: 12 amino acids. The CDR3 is CASSSRYHEQYF. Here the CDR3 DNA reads TGTGCCAGCAGCTCCCGATACCACGAGCAGTACTTC.

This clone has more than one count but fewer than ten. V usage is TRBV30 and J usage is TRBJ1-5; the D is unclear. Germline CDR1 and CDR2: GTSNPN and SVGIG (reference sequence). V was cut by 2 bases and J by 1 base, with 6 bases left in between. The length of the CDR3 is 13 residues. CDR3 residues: CAWSMGSNQPQHF. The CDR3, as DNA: TGTGCCTGGAGTATGGGGAGCAATCAGCCCCAGCATTTT.

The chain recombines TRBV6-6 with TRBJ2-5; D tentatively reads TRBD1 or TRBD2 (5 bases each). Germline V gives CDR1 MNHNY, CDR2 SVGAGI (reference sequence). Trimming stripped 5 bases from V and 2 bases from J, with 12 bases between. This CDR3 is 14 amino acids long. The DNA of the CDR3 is TGTGCCAGCAGTCCCCGGGACGGTCAAGAGACCCAGTACTTC. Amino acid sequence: CASSPRDGQETQYF.

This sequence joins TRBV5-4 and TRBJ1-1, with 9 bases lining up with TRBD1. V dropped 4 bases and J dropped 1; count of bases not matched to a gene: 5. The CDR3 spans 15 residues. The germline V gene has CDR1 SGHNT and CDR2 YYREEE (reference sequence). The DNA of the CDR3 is TGTGCCAGCAGCCCTCCGACAGGGGGGAACACTGAAGCTTTCTTT. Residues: CASSPPTGGNTEAFF.

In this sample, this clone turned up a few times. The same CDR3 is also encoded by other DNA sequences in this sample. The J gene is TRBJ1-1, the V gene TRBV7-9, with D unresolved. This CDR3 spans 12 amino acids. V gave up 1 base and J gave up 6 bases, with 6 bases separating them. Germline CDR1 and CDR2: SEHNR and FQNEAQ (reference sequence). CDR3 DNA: TGTGCCAGCAGCTTAGGCGGGGCTGAAGCTTTCTTT. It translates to CASSLGGAEAFF.